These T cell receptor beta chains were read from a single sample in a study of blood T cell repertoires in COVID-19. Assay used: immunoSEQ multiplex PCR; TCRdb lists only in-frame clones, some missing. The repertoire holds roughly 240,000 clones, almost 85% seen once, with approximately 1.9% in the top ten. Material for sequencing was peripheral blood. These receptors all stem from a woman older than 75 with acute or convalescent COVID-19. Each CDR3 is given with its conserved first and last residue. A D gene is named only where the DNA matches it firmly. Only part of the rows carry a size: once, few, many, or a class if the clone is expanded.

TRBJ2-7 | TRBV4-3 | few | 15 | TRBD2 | CASSQGSGGAYEQYF | TGCGCCAGCAGCCAGGGGTCGGGAGGGGCCTACGAGCAGTACTTC
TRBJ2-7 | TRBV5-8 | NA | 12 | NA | CASSLQAYEQYF | TGTGCCAGCAGCTTACAGGCGTACGAGCAGTACTTC
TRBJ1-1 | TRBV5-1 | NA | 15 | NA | CASSLAGVSHMEAFF | TGCGCCAGCAGCTTGGCCGGAGTTAGTCACATGGAAGCTTTCTTT
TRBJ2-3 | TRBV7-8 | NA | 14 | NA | CASSLTRSTDTQYF | TGTGCCAGCAGCTTAACAAGAAGCACAGATACGCAGTATTTT
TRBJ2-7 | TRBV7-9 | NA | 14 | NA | CASSLARATYEQYF | TGTGCCAGCAGCTTAGCGCGGGCCACCTACGAGCAGTACTTC
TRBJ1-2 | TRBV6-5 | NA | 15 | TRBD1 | CASSRGQGVNYGYTF | TGTGCCAGCAGTCGGGGACAGGGGGTGAACTATGGCTACACCTTC
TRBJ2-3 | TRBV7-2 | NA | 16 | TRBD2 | CASSLTSGRGTDTQYF | TGTGCCAGCAGCTTGACTAGCGGGAGGGGCACAGATACGCAGTATTTT
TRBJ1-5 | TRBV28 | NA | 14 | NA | CASSSGGGRQPQHF | TGTGCCAGCAGTTCTGGGGGGGGCCGGCAGCCCCAGCATTTT
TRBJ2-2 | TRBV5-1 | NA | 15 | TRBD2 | CASSLGLANTGELFF | TGCGCCAGCAGCCTGGGACTAGCTAACACCGGGGAGCTGTTTTTT
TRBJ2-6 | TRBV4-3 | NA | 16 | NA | CASSQGYSSGANVLTF | TGCGCCAGCAGCCAAGGGTATAGCTCTGGGGCCAACGTCCTGACTTTC
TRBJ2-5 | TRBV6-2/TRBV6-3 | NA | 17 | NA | CASSIGSGLSHPATQYF | TGTGCCAGCAGTATAGGGAGCGGGCTAAGCCACCCGGCGACCCAGTACTTC
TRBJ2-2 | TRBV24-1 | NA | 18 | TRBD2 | CATSDTSSGGINTGELFF | TGTGCCACCAGTGATACGTCTAGCGGGGGGATCAACACCGGGGAGCTGTTTTTT
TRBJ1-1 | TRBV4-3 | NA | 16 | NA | CASSQDPQTRNTEAFF | TGCGCCAGCAGCCAAGATCCCCAAACAAGGAACACTGAAGCTTTCTTT
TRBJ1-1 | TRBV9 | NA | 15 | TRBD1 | CASSLLGQVNTEAFF | TGTGCCAGCAGCTTGTTGGGACAGGTGAACACTGAAGCTTTCTTT
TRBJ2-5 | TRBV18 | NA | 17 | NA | CASSLYAGTNPQETQYF | TGTGCCAGCTCACTTTACGCTGGGACAAACCCTCAAGAGACCCAGTACTTC